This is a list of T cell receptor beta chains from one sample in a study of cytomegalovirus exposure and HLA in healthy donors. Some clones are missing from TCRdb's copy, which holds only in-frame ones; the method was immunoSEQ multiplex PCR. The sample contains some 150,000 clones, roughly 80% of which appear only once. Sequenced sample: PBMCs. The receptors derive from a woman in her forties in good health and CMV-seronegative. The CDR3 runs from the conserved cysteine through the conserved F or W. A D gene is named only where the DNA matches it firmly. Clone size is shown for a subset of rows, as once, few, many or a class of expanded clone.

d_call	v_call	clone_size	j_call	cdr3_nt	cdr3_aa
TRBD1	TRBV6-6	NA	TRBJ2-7	TGTGCCAGCAGATCGGGACAGGGCTTATACGAGCAGTACTTC	CASRSGQGLYEQYF
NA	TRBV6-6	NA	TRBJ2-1	TGTGCCAGCAGTTACTCGTTAGACAATGAGCAGTTCTTC	CASSYSLDNEQFF
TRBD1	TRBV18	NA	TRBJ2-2	TGTGCCAGCTCACCAATGACAGGGGGCAAGACCGGGGAGCTGTTTTTT	CASSPMTGGKTGELFF
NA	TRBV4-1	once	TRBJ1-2	TGCGCCAGCAGCCAGGTGCCCAGGCCCCATGGCTACACCTTC	CASSQVPRPHGYTF
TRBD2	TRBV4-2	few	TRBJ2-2	TGTGCCAGCAGCCAAGCAACGGGTCGTAGCGGGGGGGCTAACGGGGAGCTGTTTTTT	CASSQATGRSGGANGELFF
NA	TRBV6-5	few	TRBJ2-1	TGTGCCAGCAGTTATCCCGGGGGAGGTGAGCAGTTCTTC	CASSYPGGGEQFF
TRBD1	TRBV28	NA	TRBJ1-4	TGTGCCAGCAGGCAAACCGGGACAGGACTCGAAAAACTGTTTTTT	CASRQTGTGLEKLFF
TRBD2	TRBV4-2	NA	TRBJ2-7	TGTGCCAGCAGCCAATTTACTAGCGGGAGCGGATACGAGCAGTACTTC	CASSQFTSGSGYEQYF
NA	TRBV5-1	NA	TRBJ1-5	TGCGCCAGCAGCTTGGGACCGGGAGGGGATCAGCCCCAGCATTTT	CASSLGPGGDQPQHF
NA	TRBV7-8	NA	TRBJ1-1	TGTGCCAGCAGCTTAGGTTGGGGGGGTTCCCCTCCTGAAGCTTTCTTT	CASSLGWGGSPPEAFF
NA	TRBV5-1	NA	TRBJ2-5	TGCGCCAGCAGGCAATTACAGGGTAGCGGGGAGACCCAGTACTTC	CASRQLQGSGETQYF
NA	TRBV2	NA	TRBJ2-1	TGTGCCAGCAGGGCAGGGGTAGGGGAGCAGTTCTTC	CASRAGVGEQFF
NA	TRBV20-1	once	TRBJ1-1	TGCAGTGCTCCCCAAGGGGGAAAAGCTTTCTTT	CSAPQGGKAFF
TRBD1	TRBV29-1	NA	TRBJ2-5	TGCAGCGTTAATTGGGACAGACAAGAGACCCAGTACTTC	CSVNWDRQETQYF
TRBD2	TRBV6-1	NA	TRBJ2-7	TGTGCCAGCAGCCAAGGTAGCGGGAGCTCCTACGAGCAGTACTTC	CASSQGSGSSYEQYF
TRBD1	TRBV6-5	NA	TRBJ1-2	TGTGCCAGCAGTTACTCCTATACAGGGGACTATGGCTACACCTTC	CASSYSYTGDYGYTF
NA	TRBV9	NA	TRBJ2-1	TGTGCCAGCAGCCTGCGTGAGCAGTTCTTC	CASSLREQFF
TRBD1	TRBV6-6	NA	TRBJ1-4	TGTGCCAGCAGTCTACAGGGGATGCGGGAAAAACTGTTTTTT	CASSLQGMREKLFF
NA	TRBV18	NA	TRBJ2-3	TGTGCCAGCTCACCGCCTCGCAGTAGCACAGATACGCAGTATTTT	CASSPPRSSTDTQYF
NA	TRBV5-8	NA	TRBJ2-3	TGTGCCAGCAGCTTGGGGTCAGGGGCCCTCACAGATACGCAGTATTTT	CASSLGSGALTDTQYF
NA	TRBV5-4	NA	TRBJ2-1	TGTGCCAGCAGCTTGCCGGGCAATGAGCAGTTCTTC	CASSLPGNEQFF
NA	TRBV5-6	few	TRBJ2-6	TGTGCCAGCAGCTTGGAGGGGACTGGGGCCAACGTCCTGACTTTC	CASSLEGTGANVLTF
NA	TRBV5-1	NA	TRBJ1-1	TGCGCCAGCAGCTTGATTCTGACGGGGGGCACTGAAGCTTTCTTT	CASSLILTGGTEAFF
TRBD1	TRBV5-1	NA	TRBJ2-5	TGCGCCAGCGGACAGGGGGAAGAGACCCAGTACTTC	CASGQGEETQYF
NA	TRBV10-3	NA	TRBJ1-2	TGTGCCGCCCGGGTCCTCTATGGCTACACCTTC	CAARVLYGYTF
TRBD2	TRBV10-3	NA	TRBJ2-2	TGTGCCATCAGTGAGTCAAGCGGGAGTTTGAACACCGGGGAGCTGTTTTTT	CAISESSGSLNTGELFF
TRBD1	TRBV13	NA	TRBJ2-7	TGTGCCAGCAGCTTACAACAGGGGGCGTACGAGCAGTACTTC	CASSLQQGAYEQYF
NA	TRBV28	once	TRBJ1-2	TGTGCCAGCAGCGGCGGGGGTAGGAATGGCTACACCTTC	CASSGGGRNGYTF
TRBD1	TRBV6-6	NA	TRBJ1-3	TGTGCCAGCATTCTTACAGGGGACTCTGGAAACACCATATATTTT	CASILTGDSGNTIYF
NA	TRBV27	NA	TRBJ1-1	TGTGCCAGCAGTTTGGAGGGGGGGACTGAAGCTTTCTTT	CASSLEGGTEAFF
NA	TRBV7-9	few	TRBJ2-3	TGTGCCAGCAGCCGTCAGACAGATACGCAGTATTTT	CASSRQTDTQYF
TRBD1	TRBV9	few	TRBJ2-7	TGTGCCAGCAGCGTAGACTCAGGGGGCGAGCAGTACTTC	CASSVDSGGEQYF
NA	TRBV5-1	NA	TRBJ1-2	TGCGCCAGCAGCTTTGGGGGCGCGGGTCTCTATGGCTACACCTTC	CASSFGGAGLYGYTF
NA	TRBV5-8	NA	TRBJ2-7	TGTGCCAGCAGACCTGGGCGGGGGCACGAGCAGTACTTC	CASRPGRGHEQYF
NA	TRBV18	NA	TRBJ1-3	TGTGCCAGCTCACCTAAACGGGGTACCGGAAACACCATATATTTT	CASSPKRGTGNTIYF
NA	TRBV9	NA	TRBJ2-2	TGTGCCAGCAGCGTAGGCTCGGCTAGCGCCGCGAACACCGGGGAGCTGTTTTTT	CASSVGSASAANTGELFF
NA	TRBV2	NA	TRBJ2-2	TGTGCCAGCAGTGACTGGCAGGAGAACACCGGGGAGCTGTTTTTT	CASSDWQENTGELFF
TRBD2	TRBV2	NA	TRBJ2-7	TGTGCCAGCCGACTAGCGGGGGCAGGGGAGCAGTACTTC	CASRLAGAGEQYF
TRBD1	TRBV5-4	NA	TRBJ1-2	TGTGCCAGCAGCTCCCGGGACAGGGGGACCTATGGCTACACCTTC	CASSSRDRGTYGYTF
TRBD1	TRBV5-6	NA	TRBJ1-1	TGTGCCAGCACACAGGGGGCACTGAACACTGAAGCTTTCTTT	CASTQGALNTEAFF
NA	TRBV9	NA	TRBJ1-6	TGTGCCAGCAGCTCCAAGGAAACAGGGCCCAATTCACCCCTCCACTTT	CASSSKETGPNSPLHF
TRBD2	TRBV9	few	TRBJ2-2	TGTGCCAGCAGCGTAGCGGCTAGCGGGAGCACCGGGGAGCTGTTTTTT	CASSVAASGSTGELFF
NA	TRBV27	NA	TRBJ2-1	TGTGCCAGCATGGGGGCGCCCGAGGGCTACAATGAGCAGTTCTTC	CASMGAPEGYNEQFF
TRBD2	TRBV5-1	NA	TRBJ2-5	TGCGCCAGCAGCTCGGGACTAGGGCTCCAAGAGACCCAGTACTTC	CASSSGLGLQETQYF
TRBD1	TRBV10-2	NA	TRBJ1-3	TGCGCCAGCTCCAGGGGGTTGGACGGAAACACCATATATTTT	CASSRGLDGNTIYF
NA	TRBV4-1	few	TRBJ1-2	TGCGCCAGCAGCCAGAACGCGGGAGATGGCTACACCTTC	CASSQNAGDGYTF
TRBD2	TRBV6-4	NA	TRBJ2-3	TGTGCGAGTCGGCGGGGGGGCTGGTCTAGCACAGATACGCAGTATTTT	CASRRGGWSSTDTQYF
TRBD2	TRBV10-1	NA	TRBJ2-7	TGCGCCAGCAGTGAGGCCTCGGGAGGTCCGAGGGAGCAGTACTTC	CASSEASGGPREQYF
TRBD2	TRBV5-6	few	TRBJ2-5	TGTGCCAGCAGCTTGGCGGGAGGAGAGACCCAGTACTTC	CASSLAGGETQYF